This T cell receptor beta chain was documented in a study of blood T cell repertoires in COVID-19. Study at large: The study drew acute and convalescent COVID-19 samples from the United States, Italy and Spain.

Looked up from germline, CDR1 is SGHAT and CDR2 is FQNNGV. With 1 base removed from V and 1 base from J, the gap between germline ends came to 13 bases. There are 17 residues in the CDR3. Libraries were prepared by immunoSEQ multiplex PCR; TCRdb keeps only in-frame clonotypes and omits some of them. The sample records about 260,000 clones, around 89% being singletons. The TCR comes from a woman in her forties with acute or convalescent COVID-19. Sequenced: peripheral blood. The V and J genes are TRBV11-2 and TRBJ2-2, with a tentative D call TRBD1 (5 bases). DNA for the CDR3: TGTGCCAGCAGCTTAGGGCCGGACACTGTGAACACCGGGGAGCTGTTTTTT. Its protein is CASSLGPDTVNTGELFF.